The rows below give T cell receptor beta chains drawn from one sample of a study of blood T cells in healthy people across ages. TCRdb fed the 5' RACE reads into MiXCR, producing one record per CDR3 protein. The table lists some 890,000 distinct CDR3 sequences, 25% to 30% of them singletons. The same data also went into a second study, on T cells of mothers and their children.

The sequencing input was blood. These receptors originate from a woman between 40 and 50 years old in good health. CDR3s include the opening cysteine and the closing phenylalanine or tryptophan. The D gene is left open where the match is weak. Size is omitted from some rows. Given values are once, few, many or a class for expanded clones.

abundance: NA
d_gene: TRBD2
v_gene: TRBV6-4
j_gene: TRBJ2-1
CDR3aa: CASSPTGTSGHNEQFF
CDR3nt: TGTGCCAGCAGTCCTACTGGGACTAGCGGACACAATGAGCAGTTCTTC

abundance: few
d_gene: NA
v_gene: TRBV7-2
j_gene: TRBJ1-4
CDR3aa: CASSLGFGKLFF
CDR3nt: TGTGCCAGCAGCTTAGGTTTTGGAAAACTGTTTTTT

abundance: once
d_gene: TRBD1
v_gene: TRBV10-2
j_gene: TRBJ2-5
CDR3aa: CASRNTGVETQYF
CDR3nt: TGCGCCAGCAGAAACACAGGGGTAGAGACCCAGTACTTC

abundance: few
d_gene: NA
v_gene: TRBV24-1
j_gene: TRBJ1-2
CDR3aa: CATRGPGQDYGYTF
CDR3nt: TGTGCCACCAGGGGACCGGGACAAGACTATGGCTACACCTTC

abundance: NA
d_gene: NA
v_gene: TRBV20-1
j_gene: TRBJ2-1
CDR3aa: CSARKSSTEQFF
CDR3nt: TGCAGTGCTAGAAAGTCCAGCACGGAGCAGTTCTTC

abundance: few
d_gene: NA
v_gene: TRBV5-1
j_gene: TRBJ2-3
CDR3aa: CASSLAGSRTDTQYF
CDR3nt: TGCGCCAGCAGCTTGGCGGGGAGCCGCACAGATACGCAGTATTTT

abundance: few
d_gene: NA
v_gene: TRBV25-1
j_gene: TRBJ2-7
CDR3aa: CAISSQTVSCEQYF
CDR3nt: TGTGCCATCAGTTCACAGACCGTATCCTGCGAGCAGTACTTC

abundance: NA
d_gene: NA
v_gene: TRBV2
j_gene: TRBJ1-2
CDR3aa: CASSERRIYGYTF
CDR3nt: TGTGCCAGCAGTGAGCGGCGGATCTATGGCTACACCTTC

abundance: NA
d_gene: NA
v_gene: TRBV7-6
j_gene: TRBJ2-7
CDR3aa: CASSLGGIHEQYF
CDR3nt: TGTGCCAGCAGCTTAGGAGGGATACACGAGCAGTACTTC

abundance: few
d_gene: NA
v_gene: TRBV5-1
j_gene: TRBJ2-2
CDR3aa: CASSLYYTGELFF
CDR3nt: TGCGCCAGCAGCTTGTACTACACCGGGGAGCTGTTTTTT

abundance: many
d_gene: TRBD1
v_gene: TRBV28
j_gene: TRBJ2-7
CDR3aa: CASSSSGTGESEQYF
CDR3nt: TGTGCCAGCAGTTCTTCCGGGACAGGGGAAAGCGAGCAGTACTTC

abundance: NA
d_gene: NA
v_gene: TRBV6-5
j_gene: TRBJ1-5
CDR3aa: CASSYARSGNQPQHF
CDR3nt: TGTGCCAGCAGTTACGCGCGATCGGGCAATCAGCCCCAGCATTTT

abundance: NA
d_gene: TRBD1
v_gene: TRBV5-1
j_gene: TRBJ2-7
CDR3aa: CASSLVRGRYEQYF
CDR3nt: TGCGCCAGCAGCTTAGTTAGGGGGCGATACGAGCAGTACTTC

abundance: many
d_gene: TRBD1
v_gene: TRBV29-1
j_gene: TRBJ2-6
CDR3aa: CSVEAGTARRVLTF
CDR3nt: TGCAGCGTTGAAGCCGGGACAGCTCGGCGCGTCCTGACTTTC

abundance: NA
d_gene: NA
v_gene: TRBV20-1
j_gene: TRBJ1-6
CDR3aa: CSARVVANSPLHF
CDR3nt: TGCAGTGCTAGAGTGGTAGCGAATTCACCCCTCCACTTT

abundance: NA
d_gene: NA
v_gene: TRBV7-2
j_gene: TRBJ2-5
CDR3aa: CASSYQETGEETQYF
CDR3nt: TGTGCCAGCAGCTACCAAGAGACAGGAGAGGAGACCCAGTACTTC

abundance: few
d_gene: TRBD1
v_gene: TRBV7-2
j_gene: TRBJ1-5
CDR3aa: CASSFDRGLGQPQHF
CDR3nt: TGTGCCAGCAGCTTTGACAGGGGGCTAGGACAGCCCCAGCATTTT